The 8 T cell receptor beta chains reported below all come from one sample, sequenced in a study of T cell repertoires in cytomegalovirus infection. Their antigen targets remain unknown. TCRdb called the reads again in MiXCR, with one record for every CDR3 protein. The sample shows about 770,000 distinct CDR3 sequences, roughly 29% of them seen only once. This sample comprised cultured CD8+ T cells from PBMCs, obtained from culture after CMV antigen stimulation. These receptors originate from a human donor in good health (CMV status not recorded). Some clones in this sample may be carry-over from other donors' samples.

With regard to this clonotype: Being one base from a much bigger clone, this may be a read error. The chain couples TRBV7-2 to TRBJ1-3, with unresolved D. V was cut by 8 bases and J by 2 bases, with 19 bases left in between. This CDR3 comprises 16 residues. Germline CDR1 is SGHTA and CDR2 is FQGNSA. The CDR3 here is CASCLSWGTTGNTIYF. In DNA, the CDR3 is TGTGCCAGCTGCCTCTCATGGGGAACTACTGGAAACACCATATATTTT.

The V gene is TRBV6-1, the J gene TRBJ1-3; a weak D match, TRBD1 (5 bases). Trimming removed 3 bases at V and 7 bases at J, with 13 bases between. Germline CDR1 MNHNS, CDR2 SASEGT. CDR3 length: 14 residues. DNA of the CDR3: TGTGCCAGCAGTGACTGGACGTGGGGGAACACCATATATTTT. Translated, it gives CASSDWTWGNTIYF.

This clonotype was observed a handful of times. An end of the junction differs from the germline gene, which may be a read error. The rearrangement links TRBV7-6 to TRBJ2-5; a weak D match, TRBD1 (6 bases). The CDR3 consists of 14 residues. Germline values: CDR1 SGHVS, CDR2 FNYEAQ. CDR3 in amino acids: CASSLGDIRETQYF. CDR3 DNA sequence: TGTGCTAGCAGCTTAGGGGACATACGAGAGACCCAGTACTTC.

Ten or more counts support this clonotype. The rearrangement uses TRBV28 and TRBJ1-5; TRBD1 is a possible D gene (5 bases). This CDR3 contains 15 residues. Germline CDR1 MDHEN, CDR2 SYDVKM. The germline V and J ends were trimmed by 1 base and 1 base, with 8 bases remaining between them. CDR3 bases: TGTGCCAGCAGTTTATTGAGGGACAGCAATCAGCCCCAGCATTTT. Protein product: CASSLLRDSNQPQHF.

The DNA for the CDR3 is TGTGCCAGCAGCACCCCGGCAGGGTCAAACTATGGCTACACCTTC. Translated: CASSTPAGSNYGYTF. V gene TRBV7-2 combines with J gene TRBJ1-2; D is possibly TRBD1 (5 bases). The CDR3 consists of 15 residues. V was pared by 5 bases and J by 2 bases, with 15 bases between. Germline lookup yields CDR1 SGHTA and CDR2 FQGNSA.

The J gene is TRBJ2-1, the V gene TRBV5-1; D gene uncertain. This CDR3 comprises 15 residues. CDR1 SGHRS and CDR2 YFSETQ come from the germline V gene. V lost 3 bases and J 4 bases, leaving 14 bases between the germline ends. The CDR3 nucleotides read TGCGCCAGCAGCTCAGGTCCTGCCCCTTACAATGAGCAGTTCTTC. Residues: CASSSGPAPYNEQFF.

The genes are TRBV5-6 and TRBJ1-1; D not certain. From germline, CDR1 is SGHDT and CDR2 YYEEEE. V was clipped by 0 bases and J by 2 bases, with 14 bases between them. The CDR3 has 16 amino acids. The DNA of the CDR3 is TGTGCCAGCAGCTTGGGTATAGCAGTCCCAAACACTGAAGCTTTCTTT. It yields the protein CASSLGIAVPNTEAFF.

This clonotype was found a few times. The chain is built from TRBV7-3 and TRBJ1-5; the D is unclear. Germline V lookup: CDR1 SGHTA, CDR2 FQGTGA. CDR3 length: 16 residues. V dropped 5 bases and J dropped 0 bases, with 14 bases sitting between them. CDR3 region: CASSREAPLSNQPQHF. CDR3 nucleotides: TGTGCCAGCAGCCGCGAGGCACCTCTTAGCAATCAGCCCCAGCATTTT. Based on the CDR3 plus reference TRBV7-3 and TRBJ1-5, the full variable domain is GAGVSQTPSNKVTEKGKYVELRCDPISGHTALYWYRQSLGQGPEFLIYFQGTGAADDSGLPNDRFFAVRPEGSVSTLKIQRTERGDSAVYLCASSREAPLSNQPQHFGDGTRLSIL.